Reported below is one TCR beta chain. These data come from a study of patients and donors after allogeneic stem cell transplantation. Trimming took off 1 base at V and 8 bases at J, with 11 bases between the two ends. The CDR3 is 14 amino acids. CDR1 SGHAT and CDR2 FQNNGV come from the germline V gene. Using its own MiXCR run on the RT-PCR reads, TCRdb lists one record per CDR3 protein. This sample yields 100,000 to 130,000 distinct CDR3 sequences, of which around 38% are seen a single time; roughly 27% belongs to the top ten. The J gene is TRBJ1-4, the V gene TRBV11-2; possible D gene TRBD1, 6 bases. The TCR sequence derives from a human donor who was either an allogeneic HSCT recipient or a stem cell or donor lymphocyte infusion donor (not recorded which). It is not recorded whose cells these are; they may come from a transplant donor. The sample consisted of blood, either unsorted or a sorted T cell fraction (not recorded which). CDR3 amino acids: CASSLGGGPEKLFF. DNA of the CDR3: TGTGCCAGCAGCTTAGGTGGGGGGCCGGAAAAACTGTTTTTT.